The source of this T cell receptor beta chain is a study of blood T cell repertoires in COVID-19 (TCRdb year 2020). The study in broad terms: Samples from collaborators originated in the United States, Italy and Spain and spanned both the acute and convalescent phases of COVID-19. The material from the prospective study consisted of cDNA or gDNA derived from T cells, B-cell-depleted T cells, or PBMCs. Subjects who had been exposed to COVID-19, were actively infected with it, or had recovered from it provided the deeply sampled blood TCRbeta repertoires that made up the dataset. The repertoires were released in a freely available public database intended as a resource for research on the immune response to SARS-CoV-2. The samples were drawn from two sources: the first 160 participants of the ongoing ImmuneRACE study, and over 1,000 subjects contributed by 6 global collaborators. Nearly every sample came with metadata listing a de-identified subject ID, COVID-19 status, age in years and sex. Where HLA class I and class II types were available, the types were taken from metadata supplied by the sample provider, not from assay-based typing.

This clone was counted once. Its antigen is not yet known. Base qualities are not recorded, but no much larger clone differs from it by a single base. Another Seattle source contributed samples from volunteer blood donors who had recovered from COVID-19. Collaborating institutions collected whole blood in K2EDTA tubes following their own protocols. For TCRbeta analysis, collaborator samples were shipped as frozen whole blood, as isolated PBMCs, or as DNA extracted from either sample type. From V the trimming removes 2 bases and from J it removes 4 bases, while the gene matches leave 10 bases of the junction unaccounted for. In the germline V gene, CDR1 corresponds to MRHNA and CDR2 to SNTAGT. The CDR3, from cysteine to phenylalanine, totals 17 residues. Just the 51-base CDR3 DNA is kept, in frame starting at base 1. TCRbeta CDR3 regions were amplified from genomic DNA using the immunoSEQ Assay, a bias-controlled multiplex PCR. In the original analysis: The number of nucleated cells in each sample was estimated by amplification of reference gene primers within the assay. To quantify the absolute abundance of each unique TCRbeta CDR3 rearrangement, sequence reads were collapsed and filtered. For each sample, productive Simpson clonality was calculated by taking the square root of Simpson's diversity index across productive rearrangements. The source is immuneACCESS, and TCRdb retained only in-frame sequences with V and J called. Part of the clones is not carried over; for the studies checked, unresolved V genes explain less than half of this, and the remainder is unexplained. Clonal size and the V and J genes are those of that table, whereas D and trimming came from the DNA. The sample table contains a few hundred thousand clones; only one count was recorded for about 91% of them. About 7% of the sample is held by the ten biggest clonotypes.

The paper's findings and limits, for the study overall: Clinical and demographic metadata were provided uncurated, with the amount varying by source and participant.

The sample taken for sequencing was peripheral blood. This clonotype was obtained from a woman younger than 45 who had recovered from COVID-19. Recombination connected TRBV6-4 to TRBJ2-3, with 9 bases matching TRBD2. The DNA sequence is TGTGCCAGCAGTGACCGCCAGCGGGGGGACAACTCAGATACGCAGTATTTT. Its translation is CASSDRQRGDNSDTQYF.